This TCR beta chain was retrieved from a study of cytomegalovirus exposure and HLA in healthy donors. Use of 60 Vbeta and 13 Jbeta primers characterized the PCR. The protocol was immunoSEQ multiplex PCR, while the TCRdb copy is restricted to in-frame clones and leaves out a portion. The sample totals 140,000 to 150,000 clones. Turning to this clone: Its antigen is still unknown.

Broader study findings: An Asian-associated ancestry cluster reportedly showed fewer N-insertions than the roughly 670-donor mean in a later analysis.

The CDR3 has 13 amino acids. Between the trimmed V and J ends, which lost 6 bases and 1 base, there was a span of 10 bases. Per the germline V gene, CDR1 is SNHLY and CDR2 is FYNNEI. J is TRBJ2-7 and V is TRBV2; possibly TRBD1 for D (7 bases). This TCR derives from a woman aged 45-65 years in good health and CMV-seronegative. The sequencing input was PBMCs. The CDR3 reads CASSGGQSYEQYF. CDR3 DNA: TGTGCCAGCAGCGGGGGACAGTCCTACGAGCAGTACTTC.